The 30 T cell receptor beta chains presented below share a single source sample, sequenced in a study of T cells in tumors after PD-1 blockade. The assay was immunoSEQ multiplex PCR, and TCRdb's table has in-frame clones only and misses some. The sample consists of more than 14,000 clones, more than 65% of them appearing once. Specimen: PBMCs, collected after anti-PD-1 treatment. Receptor source: a human donor with basal cell carcinoma.

Concerning this clone: One end of the junction is discordant with germline, which a read error may explain. This specimen includes other DNA sequences encoding the same CDR3. The rearrangement uses TRBV2 and TRBJ2-1; tentative D call: TRBD2 (5 bases). The CDR3 contains 19 residues. Germline CDR1 reads SNHLY; CDR2 reads FYNNEI. In DNA form, the CDR3 reads TGTGCCCGCAGTGACGGGTGGGCGCGGGTGGGGAGCTCCTACAATGAGCAGTTCTTC. This codes for CARSDGWARVGSSYNEQFF.

The rearrangement links TRBV10-3 to TRBJ2-2, with D unresolved. The CDR3 has 13 amino acids. CDR1 and CDR2 (germline): ENHRY, SYGVKD. V was clipped by 7 bases and J by 6 bases, with 12 bases between them. The CDR3 DNA reads TGTGCCATCAATGAATTCGAGGCCGGGGAGCTGTTTTTT. It yields the protein CAINEFEAGELFF.

This chain links TRBV19 with TRBJ2-1; D possibly corresponds to TRBD1 (5 bases). V dropped 4 bases and J dropped 6 bases, with 13 bases sitting between them. The CDR3 contains 14 residues. Germline V gives CDR1 LNHDA, CDR2 SQIVND (reference sequence). CDR3 DNA sequence: TGTGCCAGTAGTAGAGTAGGGGTCTTCAATGAGCAGTTCTTC. It is translated as CASSRVGVFNEQFF. The whole variable domain, filled in from reference TRBV19 and TRBJ2-1, reads DGGITQSPKYLFRKEGQNVTLSCEQNLNHDAMYWYRQDPGQGLRLIYYSQIVNDFQKGDIAEGYSVSREKKESFPLTVTSAQKNPTAFYLCASSRVGVFNEQFFGPGTRLTVL.

CDR3 sequence: CASSEARGQMANEKLFF. CDR3 DNA: TGTGCCAGCAGTGAAGCAAGGGGGCAGATGGCTAATGAAAAACTGTTTTTT. V is TRBV6-1 and J is TRBJ1-4; 7 positions agree with TRBD1. After removal of 0 bases from V and 3 bases from J, the junction contained 7 bases not matched to a gene. The germline V gene has CDR1 MNHNS and CDR2 SASEGT. This CDR3 region has 17 residues.

The CDR3 sequence is CASSYRDRSTDTQYF. The CDR3 DNA reads TGTGCCAGCAGTTATCGGGACAGATCCACAGATACGCAGTATTTT. This chain links TRBV6-2 or TRBV6-3 with TRBJ2-3; 7 positions match TRBD1. The J segment lost 2 bases and the V segment lost 3 bases, leaving 5 bases of the junction unmatched. The CDR3 length is 15 residues. Germline V CDR1 and CDR2: MNHEY, SVGEGT.

The chain carries TRBV20-1 and TRBJ2-5; a weak D match, TRBD2 (6 bases). The germline V gene encodes CDR1 DFQATT and CDR2 SNEGSKA (reference sequence). CDR3 size: 14 residues. Trimming stripped 3 bases from V and 3 bases from J, with 14 bases between. This CDR3 is CSASRPGVKETQYF. Here the CDR3 DNA reads TGCAGTGCTAGTCGCCCGGGAGTCAAAGAGACCCAGTACTTC.

This clone has just one count. The chain uses TRBV9 and TRBJ1-3, with no clear D. This CDR3 is 14 amino acids long. Trimming left V 1 base short and J 1 base short, with 6 bases between. CDR1 is SGDLS and CDR2 is YYNGEE in the germline V gene. In DNA form, the CDR3 reads TGTGCCAGCAGCGTAAGGCAGTCTGGAAACACCATATATTTT. This sequence encodes CASSVRQSGNTIYF.

The V and J genes are TRBV2 and TRBJ2-2, with 8 bases that match TRBD1. Germline V gene data show CDR1 as SNHLY and CDR2 as FYNNEI. The CDR3 runs to 13 residues. V trimming: 6 bases; J trimming: 4 bases; junction bases outside the gene matches: 1. Written as DNA, the CDR3 is TGTGCCAGCAGAGGGACAGGCACCGGGGAGCTGTTTTTT. Protein sequence: CASRGTGTGELFF.

The chain uses TRBV5-1 and TRBJ2-7, with TRBD2 identical over 9 bases. The CDR3 loop spans 15 amino acids. With 7 bases clipped from V and 2 bases from J, the junction kept 10 bases outside the gene matches. Germline CDR1 and CDR2: SGHRS and YFSETQ. The CDR3 DNA follows: TGCGCCAGCGTTGGTGGGTCTAGCGGGACCTACGAGCAGTACTTC. It codes for CASVGGSSGTYEQYF.

This chain connects TRBV7-2 to TRBJ2-2; D assignment may be TRBD1 or TRBD2 (5 bases each). The CDR3 loop spans 17 amino acids. V was cut by 1 base and J by 1 base, with 13 bases left in between. CDR1 is SGHTA, CDR2 FQGNSA, per germline. CDR3 bases: TGTGCCAGCAGCTTAGTAGTGGGGACGGTGAACACCGGGGAGCTGTTTTTT. Translated, it gives CASSLVVGTVNTGELFF.

Turning to this clone: The identical CDR3 is also encoded by other nucleotide sequences in the sample. The genes are TRBV2 and TRBJ2-1; 8 nucleotides align to TRBD2. The CDR3 extends over 19 amino acids. Per the germline V gene, CDR1 is SNHLY and CDR2 is FYNNEI. The CDR3 nucleotides are TGTCCCCGCAGTTACGGGGGGGCGGGGGTGGGGAGCTCCTACAATGAGCAGTTCTTC. It is translated as CPRSYGGAGVGSSYNEQFF. Together with reference TRBV2 and TRBJ2-1, the CDR3 gives the full variable domain: EPEVTQTPSHQVTQMGQEVILRCVPISNHLYFYWYRQILGQKVEFLVSFYNNEISEKSEIFDDQFSVERPDGSNFTLKIRSTKLEDSAMYFCPRSYGGAGVGSSYNEQFFGPGTRLTVL.

The chain combines TRBV6-6 with TRBJ1-2; 9 nucleotides align to TRBD1. Germline V gene sequence: CDR1 MNHNY, CDR2 SVGAGI (reference sequence). Losses at the gene ends were 0 bases for V and 6 bases for J; bases not matched to a gene: 5. This CDR3 is built from 15 residues. The CDR3 sequence: CASSYSGQGWDGYTF. For the CDR3, the DNA is TGTGCCAGCAGTTACTCGGGACAGGGATGGGATGGCTACACCTTC.

CDR3 sequence: CASSLFSGENYNEQFF. DNA for the CDR3: TGTGCCAGCAGCTTATTTAGCGGGGAAAACTACAATGAGCAGTTCTTC. The chain recombines TRBV7-9 with TRBJ2-1; 8 nucleotides agree with TRBD2. V trimming: 2 bases; J trimming: 3 bases; junction bases outside the gene matches: 6. This CDR3 contains 16 residues. Germline V gene lookup returns CDR1 SEHNR and CDR2 FQNEAQ (reference sequence).

J is TRBJ2-3 and V is TRBV20-1; D is undetermined. V was clipped by 7 bases and J by 11 bases, with 13 bases between them. CDR3 size: 10 residues. Germline V CDR1 and CDR2: DFQATT, SNEGSKA (reference sequence). CDR3 sequence: CSVSIPEQYF. CDR3 coding DNA: TGCAGTGTTTCTATCCCCGAGCAGTATTTT.

The chain has TRBV28 and TRBJ1-6; TRBD1 matches at 8 bases. Unmatched junction bases numbered 4, after V lost 2 bases and J lost 4 bases. Germline values: CDR1 MDHEN, CDR2 SYDVKM. This CDR3 contains 16 residues. Here the CDR3 reads CASSLPDRGYNSPLHF. The CDR3 DNA reads as TGTGCCAGCAGTTTACCCGACAGGGGATATAATTCACCCCTCCACTTT.

This clone has more than one count but fewer than ten. The chain employs TRBV7-3 and TRBJ1-2; D is perhaps TRBD1 (5 bases). V lost 2 bases and J 2 bases, leaving 6 bases between the germline ends. The CDR3 covers 13 residues. Per the germline V gene, CDR1 is SGHTA and CDR2 is FQGTGA. DNA for the CDR3: TGTGCCAGCAGCTTAGGGGGGAACTATGGCTACACCTTC. Translating it yields CASSLGGNYGYTF. The full variable domain, in which reference TRBV7-3 and TRBJ1-2 provide the parts outside the CDR3, is GAGVSQTPSNKVTEKGKYVELRCDPISGHTALYWYRQSLGQGPEFLIYFQGTGAADDSGLPNDRFFAVRPEGSVSTLKIQRTERGDSAVYLCASSLGGNYGYTFGSGTRLTVV.

The V call is TRBV3-1 (or the pseudogene TRBV3-2), the J call TRBJ2-7; 7 bases align to TRBD1. Per the germline V gene, CDR1 is LGHDT and CDR2 is YNNKEL (reference sequence). The CDR3 covers 14 residues. V dropped 2 bases and J dropped 3; count of bases not matched to a gene: 4. This CDR3 is CASSQPGQVYEQYF. CDR3 bases: TGTGCCAGCAGCCAACCCGGACAGGTCTACGAGCAGTACTTC.

The V call is TRBV4-3, the J call TRBJ2-7; D not resolved. The CDR3 runs 14 residues. Germline CDR1 and CDR2: LGHNA and YSLEER. V was clipped by 4 bases and J by 2 bases, with 12 bases between them. CDR3 amino acids: CASSPAVGTYEQYF. The CDR3 DNA sequence: TGCGCCAGCAGCCCCGCGGTAGGGACCTACGAGCAGTACTTC.

The DNA for the CDR3 is TGTGCCAGCAGCTTGGACAGGGGAGGCGAGCAGCCCCAGCATTTT. Protein product: CASSLDRGGEQPQHF. The gene calls are TRBV7-2 and TRBJ1-5; TRBD1 aligns across 9 bases. This CDR3 comprises 15 residues. Trimming took 3 bases from V and 7 from J; bases not matched to a gene: 7. Germline CDR1 and CDR2: SGHTA and FQGNSA.

This clone is medium-sized. The V call is TRBV30, the J call TRBJ2-2; the D is unclear. V was pared by 3 bases and J by 3 bases, with 8 bases between. CDR1 is GTSNPN and CDR2 is SVGIG in the germline V gene (reference sequence). This CDR3 region has 13 residues. This CDR3 is CAWRTYYTGELFF. DNA for the CDR3: TGTGCCTGGAGGACTTATTACACCGGGGAGCTGTTTTTT.

The CDR3 DNA is TGCAGTGCTAGTACGCAGCGGGTAGAGACCCAGTACTTC. Translation gives CSASTQRVETQYF. This chain links TRBV20-1 with TRBJ2-5; D might be TRBD2 (6 bases). V was shortened by 3 bases and J by 4 bases, with 12 bases between the two germline ends. Germline V gene sequence: CDR1 DFQATT, CDR2 SNEGSKA (reference sequence). The CDR3 is made up of 13 amino acids.

The CDR3 spells CATRDGNYGYTF. CDR3 nucleotides: TGTGCCACCCGGGACGGGAACTATGGCTACACCTTC. The chain has TRBV24-1 and TRBJ1-2; TRBD1 might be the D (5 bases). Trimming stripped 9 bases from V and 2 bases from J, with 9 bases between. Germline assignment: CDR1 KGHDR and CDR2 SFDVKD. This CDR3 comprises 12 residues.

The J gene is TRBJ2-5, the V gene TRBV2; the match to TRBD2 covers 8 bases. Trimming took 8 bases from V and 5 from J; bases not matched to a gene: 10. In germline, CDR1 is SNHLY, CDR2 FYNNEI. The CDR3 runs 14 residues. Here the CDR3 DNA reads TGTGCCAGCTTAACCGGGACTAGAAGTGAGACCCAGTACTTC. It codes for CASLTGTRSETQYF.

The V gene is TRBV6-4, the J gene TRBJ1-2; TRBD1 is a possible D gene (6 bases). This CDR3 is built from 13 residues. Trimming stripped 3 bases from V and 8 bases from J, with 13 bases between. The germline CDR1 and CDR2 sequences are MRHNA and SNTAGT. CDR3: CASSDSTGLGYTF. CDR3 nucleotides: TGTGCCAGCAGTGATTCGACAGGTCTGGGCTACACCTTC.

This clone was counted once. The chain joins TRBV19 to TRBJ2-7, with a weak D call TRBD2 (7 bases). Germline assignment: CDR1 LNHDA and CDR2 SQIVND (reference sequence). V was pared by 5 bases and J by 4 bases, with 21 bases between. The CDR3 totals 16 residues. CDR3 DNA sequence: TGTGCCAGTAGTCCGAATGGAGGGGGGGCGCATTACGAGCAGTACTTC. This codes for CASSPNGGGAHYEQYF.

V and J are TRBV9 and TRBJ1-1; no definite D call. The CDR3 covers 14 residues. CDR1 SGDLS and CDR2 YYNGEE come from the germline V gene. The V gene lost 0 bases and the J gene lost 2 bases, with 8 bases spanning the gap. In nucleotides, the CDR3 is TGTGCCAGCAGCGTAGTCTCCTCAAACACTGAAGCTTTCTTT. As protein: CASSVVSSNTEAFF.

This clone was seen more than once but under ten times. This chain links TRBV5-1 with TRBJ2-3; unclear D gene. The CDR3 has 15 amino acids. Germline-derived CDR1 and CDR2 are SGHRS and YFSETQ. The ends were cut back, 0 bases at V and 4 bases at J, with 12 bases in the middle. CDR3 DNA: TGCGCCAGCAGCTTGGGGTCTAGTGGCGCAGATACGCAGTATTTT. This codes for CASSLGSSGADTQYF. Complete variable domain (other parts from reference TRBV5-1 and TRBJ2-3): KAGVTQTPRYLIKTRGQQVTLSCSPISGHRSVSWYQQTPGQGLQFLFEYFSETQRNKGNFPGRFSGRQFSNSRSEMNVSTLELGDSALYLCASSLGSSGADTQYFGPGTRLTVL.

This rearrangement joins TRBV18 to TRBJ2-7, with TRBD1 identical over 10 bases. The CDR3 is made up of 11 amino acids. Germline loops: CDR1 KGHSH, CDR2 LQKENI. V lost 9 bases to trimming and J lost 7 bases; unmatched junction nucleotides: 3. CDR3 protein: CASSGQGEQYF. The CDR3 bases are TGTGCCAGTTCGGGACAGGGGGAGCAGTACTTC.

This chain connects TRBV9 to TRBJ2-7; possible D gene TRBD2, 5 bases. The V end was cut by 3 bases, the J end by 5 bases, with 18 bases between. The CDR3 length is 15 residues. CDR1 and CDR2 from the germline V gene are SGDLS and YYNGEE. The CDR3 reads CASSASVVQRDEQYF. Here the CDR3 DNA reads TGTGCCAGCAGCGCTAGTGTCGTGCAGAGGGACGAGCAGTACTTC. Filled out from reference TRBV9 and TRBJ2-7, the complete variable domain reads DSGVTQTPKHLITATGQRVTLRCSPRSGDLSVYWYQQSLDQGLQFLIQYYNGEERAKGNILERFSAQQFPDLHSELNLSSLELGDSALYFCASSASVVQRDEQYFGPGTRLTVT.

The J gene is TRBJ1-4, the V gene TRBV5-1, with D perhaps TRBD1 (6 bases). The CDR3 extends over 16 amino acids. Per germline, CDR1 SGHRS and CDR2 YFSETQ. The V gene lost 4 bases and the J gene lost 5 bases, with 18 bases spanning the gap. The CDR3 sequence: CASSPPLPGANEKLFF. The CDR3 nucleotides are TGCGCCAGCAGCCCGCCTCTCCCGGGGGCGAATGAAAAACTGTTTTTT.